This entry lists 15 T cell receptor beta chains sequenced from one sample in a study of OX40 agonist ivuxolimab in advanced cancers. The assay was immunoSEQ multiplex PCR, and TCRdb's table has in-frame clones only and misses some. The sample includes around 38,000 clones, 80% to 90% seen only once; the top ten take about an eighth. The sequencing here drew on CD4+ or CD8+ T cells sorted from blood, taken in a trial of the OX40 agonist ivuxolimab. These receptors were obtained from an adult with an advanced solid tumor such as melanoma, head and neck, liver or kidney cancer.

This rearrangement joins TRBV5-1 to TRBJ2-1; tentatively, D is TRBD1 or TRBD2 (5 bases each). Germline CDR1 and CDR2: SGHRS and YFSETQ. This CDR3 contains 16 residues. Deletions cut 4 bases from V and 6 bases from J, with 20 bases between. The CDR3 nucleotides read TGCGCCAGCAGCCCAACCTACTCGGGACCCAGCAATGAGCAGTTCTTC. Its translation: CASSPTYSGPSNEQFF.

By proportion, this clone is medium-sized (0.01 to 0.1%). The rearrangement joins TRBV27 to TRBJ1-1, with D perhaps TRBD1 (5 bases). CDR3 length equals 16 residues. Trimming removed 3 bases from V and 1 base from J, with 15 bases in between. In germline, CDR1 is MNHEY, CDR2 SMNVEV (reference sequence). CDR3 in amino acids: CASSLRGGGRNTEAFF. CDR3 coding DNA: TGTGCCAGCAGTTTGAGGGGTGGCGGGCGGAACACTGAAGCTTTCTTT.

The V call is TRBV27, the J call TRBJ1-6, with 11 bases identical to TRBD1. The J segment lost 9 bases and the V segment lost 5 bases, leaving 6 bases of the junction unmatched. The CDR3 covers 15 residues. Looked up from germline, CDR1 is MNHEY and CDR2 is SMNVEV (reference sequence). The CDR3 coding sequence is TGTGCCAGCAGTCCCGGGACAGGGGGGATTTCACCCCTCCACTTT. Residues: CASSPGTGGISPLHF.

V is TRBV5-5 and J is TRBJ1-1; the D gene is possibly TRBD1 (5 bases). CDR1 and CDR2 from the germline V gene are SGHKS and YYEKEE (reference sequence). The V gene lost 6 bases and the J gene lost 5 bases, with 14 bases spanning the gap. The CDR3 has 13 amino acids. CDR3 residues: CASTWGRGTEAFF. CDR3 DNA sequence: TGTGCCAGCACCTGGGGCCGCGGAACTGAAGCTTTCTTT.

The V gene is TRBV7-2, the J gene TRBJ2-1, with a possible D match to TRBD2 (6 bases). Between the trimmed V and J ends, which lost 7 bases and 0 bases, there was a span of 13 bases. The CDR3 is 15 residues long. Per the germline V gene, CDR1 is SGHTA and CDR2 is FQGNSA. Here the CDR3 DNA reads TGTGCCAGCACCAGGGACTCGAGCTCCTACAATGAGCAGTTCTTC. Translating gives CASTRDSSSYNEQFF.

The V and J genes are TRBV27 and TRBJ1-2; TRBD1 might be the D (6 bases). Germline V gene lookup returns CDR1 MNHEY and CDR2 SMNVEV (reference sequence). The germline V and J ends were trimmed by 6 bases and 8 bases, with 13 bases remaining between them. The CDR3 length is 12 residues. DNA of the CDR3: TGTGCCAGCAGGGCAGGGGCTCTCGGCTACACCTTC. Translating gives CASRAGALGYTF.

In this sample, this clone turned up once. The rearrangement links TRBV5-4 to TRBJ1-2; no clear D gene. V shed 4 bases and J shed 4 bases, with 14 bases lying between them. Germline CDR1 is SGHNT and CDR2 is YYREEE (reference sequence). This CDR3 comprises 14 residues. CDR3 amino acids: CASSVRTSTYGYTF. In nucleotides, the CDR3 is TGTGCCAGCAGCGTTCGTACTTCCACCTATGGCTACACCTTC.

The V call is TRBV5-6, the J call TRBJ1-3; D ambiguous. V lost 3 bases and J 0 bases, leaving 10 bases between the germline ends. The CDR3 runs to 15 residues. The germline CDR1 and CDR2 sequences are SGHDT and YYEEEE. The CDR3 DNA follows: TGTGCCAGCAGCTCAACAGTCGGCTCTGGAAACACCATATATTTT. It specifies CASSSTVGSGNTIYF.

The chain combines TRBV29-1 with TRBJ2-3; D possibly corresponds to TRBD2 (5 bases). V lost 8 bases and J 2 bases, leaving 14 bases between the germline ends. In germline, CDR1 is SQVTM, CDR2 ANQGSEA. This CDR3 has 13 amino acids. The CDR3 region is CSFHTGITDTQYF. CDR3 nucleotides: TGCAGCTTCCATACGGGGATCACAGATACGCAGTATTTT.

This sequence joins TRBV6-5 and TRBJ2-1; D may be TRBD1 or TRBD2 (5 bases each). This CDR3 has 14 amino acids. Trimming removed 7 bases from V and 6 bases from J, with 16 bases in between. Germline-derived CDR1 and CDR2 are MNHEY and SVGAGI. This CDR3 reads CASIWRQGGNEQFF. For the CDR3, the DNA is TGTGCCAGCATTTGGAGGCAGGGCGGCAATGAGCAGTTCTTC.

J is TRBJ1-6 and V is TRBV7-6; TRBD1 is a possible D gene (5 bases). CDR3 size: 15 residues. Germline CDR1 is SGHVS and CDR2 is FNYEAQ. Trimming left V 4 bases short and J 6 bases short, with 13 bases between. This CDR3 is CASSWEGRTNSPLHF. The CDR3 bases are TGTGCCAGCAGCTGGGAGGGGAGGACTAATTCACCCCTCCACTTT.

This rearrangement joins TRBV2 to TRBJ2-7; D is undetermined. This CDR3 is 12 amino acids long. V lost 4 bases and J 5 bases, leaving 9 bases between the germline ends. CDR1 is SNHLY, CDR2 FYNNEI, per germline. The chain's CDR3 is CASSGARHEQYF. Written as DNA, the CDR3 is TGTGCCAGCAGTGGGGCGCGACACGAGCAGTACTTC. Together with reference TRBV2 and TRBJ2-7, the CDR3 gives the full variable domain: EPEVTQTPSHQVTQMGQEVILRCVPISNHLYFYWYRQILGQKVEFLVSFYNNEISEKSEIFDDQFSVERPDGSNFTLKIRSTKLEDSAMYFCASSGARHEQYFGPGTRLTVT.

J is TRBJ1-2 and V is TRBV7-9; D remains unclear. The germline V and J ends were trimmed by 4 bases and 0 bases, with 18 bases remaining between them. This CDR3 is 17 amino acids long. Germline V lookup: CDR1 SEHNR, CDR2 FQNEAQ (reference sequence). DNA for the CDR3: TGTGCCAGCAGCTCAAATAGTGGAGGACTAGCTAACTATGGCTACACCTTC. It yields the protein CASSSNSGGLANYGYTF.

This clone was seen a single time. As DNA, the CDR3 is TGTGCCAACTGGGACTCTAGCACAGATACGCAGTATTTT. This translates into CANWDSSTDTQYF. The chain links TRBV28 to TRBJ2-3; D is possibly TRBD2 (6 bases). Germline V gene lookup returns CDR1 MDHEN and CDR2 SYDVKM. Trimming removed 10 bases at V and 0 bases at J, with 11 bases between. CDR3 length: 13 amino acids.

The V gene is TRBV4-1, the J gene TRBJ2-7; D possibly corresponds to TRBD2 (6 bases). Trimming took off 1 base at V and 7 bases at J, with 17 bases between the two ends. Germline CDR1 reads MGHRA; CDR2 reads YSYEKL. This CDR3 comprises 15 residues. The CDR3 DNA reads TGCGCCAGCAGCCAAGTTGTGCCAGGAGGGAGGGAGCAGTACTTC. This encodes CASSQVVPGGREQYF.